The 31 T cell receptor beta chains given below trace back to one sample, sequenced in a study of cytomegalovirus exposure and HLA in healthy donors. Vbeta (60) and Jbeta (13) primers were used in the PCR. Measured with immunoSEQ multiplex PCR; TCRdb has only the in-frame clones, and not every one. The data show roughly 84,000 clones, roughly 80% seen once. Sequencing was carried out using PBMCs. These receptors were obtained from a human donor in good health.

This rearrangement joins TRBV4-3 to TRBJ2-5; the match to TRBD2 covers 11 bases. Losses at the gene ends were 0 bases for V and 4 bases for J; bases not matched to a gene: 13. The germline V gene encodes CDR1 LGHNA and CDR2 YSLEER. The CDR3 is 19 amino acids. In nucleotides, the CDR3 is TGCGCCAGCAGCCAAGAAGGGGTGGCTAGCGGGGGGTCCACAGAGACCCAGTACTTC. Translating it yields CASSQEGVASGGSTETQYF.

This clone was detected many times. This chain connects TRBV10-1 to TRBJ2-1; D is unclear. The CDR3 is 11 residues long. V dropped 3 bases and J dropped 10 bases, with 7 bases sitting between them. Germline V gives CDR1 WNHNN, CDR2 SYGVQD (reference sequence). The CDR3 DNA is TGCGCCAGCAGTGACCTGACAGAGCAGTTCTTC. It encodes CASSDLTEQFF.

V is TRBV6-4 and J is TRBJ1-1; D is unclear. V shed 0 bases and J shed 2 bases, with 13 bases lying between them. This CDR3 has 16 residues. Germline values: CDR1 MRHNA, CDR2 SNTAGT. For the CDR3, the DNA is TGTGCCAGCAGTGACTCAGCTTTCACCCGAAACACTGAAGCTTTCTTT. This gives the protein CASSDSAFTRNTEAFF.

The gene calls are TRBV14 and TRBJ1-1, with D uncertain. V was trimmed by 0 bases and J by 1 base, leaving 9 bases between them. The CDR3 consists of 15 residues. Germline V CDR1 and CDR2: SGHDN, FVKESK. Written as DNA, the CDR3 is TGTGCCAGCAGCCAAGATCGGAACAGGAACACTGAAGCTTTCTTT. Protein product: CASSQDRNRNTEAFF. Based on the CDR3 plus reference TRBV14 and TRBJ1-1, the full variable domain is EAGVTQFPSHSVIEKGQTVTLRCDPISGHDNLYWYRRVMGKEIKFLLHFVKESKQDESGMPNNRFLAERTGGTYSTLKVQPAELEDSGVYFCASSQDRNRNTEAFFGQGTRLTVV.

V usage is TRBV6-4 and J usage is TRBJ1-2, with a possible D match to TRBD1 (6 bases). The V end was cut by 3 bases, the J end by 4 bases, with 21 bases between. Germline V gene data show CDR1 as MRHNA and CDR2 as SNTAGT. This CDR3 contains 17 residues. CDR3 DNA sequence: TGTGCCAGCAGTGAGAGGTTTGGGGGCACAGCTGTCTATGGCTACACCTTC. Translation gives CASSERFGGTAVYGYTF.

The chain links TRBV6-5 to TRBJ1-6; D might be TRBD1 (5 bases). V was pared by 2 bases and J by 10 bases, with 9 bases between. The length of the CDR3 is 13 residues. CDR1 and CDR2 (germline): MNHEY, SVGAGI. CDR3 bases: TGTGCCAGCAGTTACCTCTCAGGGTCACCCCTCCACTTT. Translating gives CASSYLSGSPLHF.

DNA for the CDR3: TGTGCCAGCAGCCTACCAGTGGGGGGGCCGCTTCCCGGGGAGCTGTTTTTT. It specifies CASSLPVGGPLPGELFF. The gene calls are TRBV7-9 and TRBJ2-2; a weak D match, TRBD2 (7 bases). This CDR3 has 17 residues. Germline V CDR1 and CDR2: SEHNR, FQNEAQ (reference sequence). The V end was cut by 5 bases, the J end by 6 bases, with 22 bases between.

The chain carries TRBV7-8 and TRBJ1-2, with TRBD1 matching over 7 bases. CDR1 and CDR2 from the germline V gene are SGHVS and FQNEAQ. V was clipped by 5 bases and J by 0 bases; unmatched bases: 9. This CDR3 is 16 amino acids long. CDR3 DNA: TGTGCCAGCAGCCTTGGGACAGCGAATGCTAACTATGGCTACACCTTC. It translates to CASSLGTANANYGYTF.

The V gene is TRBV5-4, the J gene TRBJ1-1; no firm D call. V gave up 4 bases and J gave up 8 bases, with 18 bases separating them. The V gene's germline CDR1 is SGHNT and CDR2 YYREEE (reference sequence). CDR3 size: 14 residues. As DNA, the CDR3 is TGTGCCAGCAGCCCCCCGGGAGGTATTGGAGAAGCTTTCTTT. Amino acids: CASSPPGGIGEAFF.

Written as DNA, the CDR3 is TGTGCCAGCAGCTTAAGCGGACAAGAGACCCAGTACTTC. It yields the protein CASSLSGQETQYF. The chain is built from TRBV7-9 and TRBJ2-5, with D tentatively TRBD2 (5 bases). Germline CDR1 and CDR2: SEHNR and FQNEAQ (reference sequence). CDR3 length: 13 amino acids. V gave up 2 bases and J gave up 2 bases, with 6 bases separating them.

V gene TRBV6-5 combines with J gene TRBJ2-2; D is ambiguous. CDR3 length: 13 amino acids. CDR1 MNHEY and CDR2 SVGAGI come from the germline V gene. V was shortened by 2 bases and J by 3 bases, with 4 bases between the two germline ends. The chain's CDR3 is CASSYQYTGELFF. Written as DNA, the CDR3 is TGTGCCAGCAGTTACCAGTACACCGGGGAGCTGTTTTTT.

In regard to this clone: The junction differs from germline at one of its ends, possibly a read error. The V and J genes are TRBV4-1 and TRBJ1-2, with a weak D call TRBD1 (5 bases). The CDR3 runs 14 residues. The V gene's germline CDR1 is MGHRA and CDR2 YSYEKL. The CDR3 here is CASSQERGDYGYPF. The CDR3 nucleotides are TGCGCCAGCAGCCAAGAACGGGGGGACTATGGCTACCCCTTC.

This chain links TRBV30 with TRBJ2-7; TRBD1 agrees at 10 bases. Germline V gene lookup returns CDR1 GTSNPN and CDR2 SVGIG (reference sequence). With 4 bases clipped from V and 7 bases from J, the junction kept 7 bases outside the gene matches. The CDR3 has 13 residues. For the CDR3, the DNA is TGTGCCTGGAACAGACAGGGGGCCGGGGAGCAGTACTTC. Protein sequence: CAWNRQGAGEQYF.

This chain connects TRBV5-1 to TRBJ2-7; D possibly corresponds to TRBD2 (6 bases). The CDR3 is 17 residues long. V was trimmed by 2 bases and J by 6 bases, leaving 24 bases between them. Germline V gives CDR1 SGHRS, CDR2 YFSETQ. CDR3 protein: CASSFRPGPSGEGEQYF. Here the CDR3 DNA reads TGCGCCAGCAGCTTTCGTCCGGGCCCCTCGGGAGAAGGCGAGCAGTACTTC. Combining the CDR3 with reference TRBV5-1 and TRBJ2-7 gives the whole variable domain KAGVTQTPRYLIKTRGQQVTLSCSPISGHRSVSWYQQTPGQGLQFLFEYFSETQRNKGNFPGRFSGRQFSNSRSEMNVSTLELGDSALYLCASSFRPGPSGEGEQYFGPGTRLTVT.

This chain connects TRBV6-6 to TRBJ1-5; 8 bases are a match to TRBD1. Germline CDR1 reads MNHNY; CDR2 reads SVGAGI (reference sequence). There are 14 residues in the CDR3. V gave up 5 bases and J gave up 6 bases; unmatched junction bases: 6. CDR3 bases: TGTGCCAGCAGTCCGGGACAGGAGGCTCAGCCCCAGCATTTT. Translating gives CASSPGQEAQPQHF.

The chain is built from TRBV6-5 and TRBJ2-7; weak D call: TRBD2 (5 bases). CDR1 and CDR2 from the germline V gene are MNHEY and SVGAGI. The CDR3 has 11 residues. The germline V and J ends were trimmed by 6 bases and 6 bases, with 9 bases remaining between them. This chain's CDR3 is CASRDFGEQYF. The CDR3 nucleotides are TGTGCCAGCAGGGACTTCGGCGAGCAGTACTTC.

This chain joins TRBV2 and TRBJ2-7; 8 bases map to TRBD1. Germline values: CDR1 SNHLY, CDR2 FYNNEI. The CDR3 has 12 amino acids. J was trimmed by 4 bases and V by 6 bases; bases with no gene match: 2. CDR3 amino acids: CASRDRVYEQYF. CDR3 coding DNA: TGTGCCAGCAGGGACAGGGTATACGAGCAGTACTTC.

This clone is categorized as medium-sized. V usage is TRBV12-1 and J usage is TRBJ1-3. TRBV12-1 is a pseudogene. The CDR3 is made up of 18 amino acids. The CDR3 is CASSFLGAGGISGNTIYF. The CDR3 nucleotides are TGTGCCAGCAGCTTTTTAGGGGCGGGGGGCATCTCTGGAAACACCATATATTTT.

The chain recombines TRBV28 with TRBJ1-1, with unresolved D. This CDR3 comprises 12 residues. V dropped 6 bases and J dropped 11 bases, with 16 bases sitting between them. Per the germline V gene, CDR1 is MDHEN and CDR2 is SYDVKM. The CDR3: CASSPGDLGAFF. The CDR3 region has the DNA TGTGCCAGCAGCCCGGGAGATTTGGGTGCTTTCTTT. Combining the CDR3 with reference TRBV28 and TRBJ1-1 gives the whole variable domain DVKVTQSSRYLVKRTGEKVFLECVQDMDHENMFWYRQDPGLGLRLIYFSYDVKMKEKGDIPEGYSVSREKKERFSLILESASTNQTSMYLCASSPGDLGAFFGQGTRLTVV.

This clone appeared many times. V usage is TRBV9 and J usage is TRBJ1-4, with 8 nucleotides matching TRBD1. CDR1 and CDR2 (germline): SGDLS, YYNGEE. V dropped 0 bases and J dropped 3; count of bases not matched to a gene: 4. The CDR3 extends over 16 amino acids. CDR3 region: CASSVGTGHSNEKLFF. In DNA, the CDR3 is TGTGCCAGCAGCGTAGGGACAGGGCACTCTAATGAAAAACTGTTTTTT.

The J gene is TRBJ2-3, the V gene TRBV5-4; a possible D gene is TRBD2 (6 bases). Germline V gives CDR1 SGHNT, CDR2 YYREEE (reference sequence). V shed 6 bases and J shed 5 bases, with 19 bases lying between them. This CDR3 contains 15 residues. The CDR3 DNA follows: TGTGCCAGCACCGGGGGAAGGGGCGAAGGAGATACGCAGTATTTT. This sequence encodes CASTGGRGEGDTQYF.

The CDR3 spells CASMWAGDEQFF. As DNA, the CDR3 is TGTGCCAGCATGTGGGCCGGGGATGAGCAGTTCTTC. V usage is TRBV6-6 and J usage is TRBJ2-1; a possible D gene is TRBD2 (5 bases). The ends were cut back, 7 bases at V and 8 bases at J, with 12 bases in the middle. This CDR3 is built from 12 residues. Germline V gene lookup returns CDR1 MNHNY and CDR2 SVGAGI (reference sequence).

CDR3 loop: CASSYPVQPQHF. The CDR3 region has the DNA TGTGCCAGCAGTTACCCTGTACAGCCCCAGCATTTT. The V and J genes are TRBV6-6 and TRBJ1-5; D not certain. Germline values: CDR1 MNHNY, CDR2 SVGAGI (reference sequence). This CDR3 region has 12 residues. Deletions cut 2 bases from V and 7 bases from J, with 6 bases between.

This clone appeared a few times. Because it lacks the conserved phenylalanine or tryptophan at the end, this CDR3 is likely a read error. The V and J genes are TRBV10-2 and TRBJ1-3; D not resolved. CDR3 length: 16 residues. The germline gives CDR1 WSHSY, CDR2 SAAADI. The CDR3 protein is CASSETSQVSANTIYY. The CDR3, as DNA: TGCGCCAGCAGTGAGACTAGTCAGGTCTCTGCAAACACCATATATTAT.

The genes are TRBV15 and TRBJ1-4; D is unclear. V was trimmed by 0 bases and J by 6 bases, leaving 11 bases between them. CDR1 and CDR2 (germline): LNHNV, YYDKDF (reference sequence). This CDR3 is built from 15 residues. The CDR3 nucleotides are TGTGCCACCAGCAGAGATGGCAGCGTTTATGAAAAACTGTTTTTT. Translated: CATSRDGSVYEKLFF.

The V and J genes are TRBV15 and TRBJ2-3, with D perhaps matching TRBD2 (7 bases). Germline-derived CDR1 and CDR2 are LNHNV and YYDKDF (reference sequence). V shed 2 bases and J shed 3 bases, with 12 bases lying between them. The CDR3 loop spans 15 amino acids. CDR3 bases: TGTGCCACCAGCAGATGGGGGGGGGCAACAGATACGCAGTATTTT. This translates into CATSRWGGATDTQYF. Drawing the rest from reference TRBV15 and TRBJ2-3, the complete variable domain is DAMVIQNPRYQVTQFGKPVTLSCSQTLNHNVMYWYQQKSSQAPKLLFHYYDKDFNNEADTPDNFQSRRPNTSFCFLDIRSPGLGDTAMYLCATSRWGGATDTQYFGPGTRLTVL.

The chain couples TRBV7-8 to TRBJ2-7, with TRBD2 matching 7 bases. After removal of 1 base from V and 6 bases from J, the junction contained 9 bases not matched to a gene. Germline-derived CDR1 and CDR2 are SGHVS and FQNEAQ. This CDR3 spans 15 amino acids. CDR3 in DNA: TGTGCCAGCAGCTTAGGGGGGACTACCGCCGGCGAGCAGTACTTC. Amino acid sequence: CASSLGGTTAGEQYF. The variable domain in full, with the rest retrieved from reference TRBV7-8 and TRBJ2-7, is GAGVSQSPRYKVAKRGQDVALRCDPISGHVSLFWYQQALGQGPEFLTYFQNEAQLDKSGLPSDRFFAERPEGSVSTLKIQRTQQEDSAVYLCASSLGGTTAGEQYFGPGTRLTVT.

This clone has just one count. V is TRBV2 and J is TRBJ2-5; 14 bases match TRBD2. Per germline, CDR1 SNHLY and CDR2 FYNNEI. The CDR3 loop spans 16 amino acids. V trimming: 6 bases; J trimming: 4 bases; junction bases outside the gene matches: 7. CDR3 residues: CASSRLAGGMGETQYF. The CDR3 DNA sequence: TGTGCCAGCAGCCGACTAGCGGGGGGGATGGGAGAGACCCAGTACTTC.

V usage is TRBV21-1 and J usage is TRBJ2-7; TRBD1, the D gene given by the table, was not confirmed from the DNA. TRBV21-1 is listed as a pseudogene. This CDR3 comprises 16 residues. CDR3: CASSKTSSRGFDEQYF. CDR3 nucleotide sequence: TGTGCCAGCAGCAAAACGTCCAGCAGGGGGTTCGACGAGCAGTACTTC.

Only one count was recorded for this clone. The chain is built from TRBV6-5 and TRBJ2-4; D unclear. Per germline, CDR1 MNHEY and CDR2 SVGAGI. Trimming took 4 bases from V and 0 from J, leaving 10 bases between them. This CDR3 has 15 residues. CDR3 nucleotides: TGTGCCAGCAGTTTTGGAGCCCTAGCCAAAAACATTCAGTACTTC. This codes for CASSFGALAKNIQYF.

The CDR3: CASSLRGQSSYEQYF. The CDR3 nucleotides are TGTGCCAGTAGTCTTCGGGGACAGTCATCCTACGAGCAGTACTTC. The V call is TRBV19, the J call TRBJ2-7, with 7 bases aligning to TRBD1. V was pared by 5 bases and J by 1 base, with 8 bases of the junction left unmatched. The CDR3 spans 15 residues. Germline V gives CDR1 LNHDA, CDR2 SQIVND (reference sequence). Full variable domain (missing parts from reference TRBV19 and TRBJ2-7): DGGITQSPKYLFRKEGQNVTLSCEQNLNHDAMYWYRQDPGQGLRLIYYSQIVNDFQKGDIAEGYSVSREKKESFPLTVTSAQKNPTAFYLCASSLRGQSSYEQYFGPGTRLTVT.